One sample yielded the 16 T cell receptor beta chains listed below, sequenced in a study of blood T cell repertoires in COVID-19. Here immunoSEQ multiplex PCR was the method, and the copy in TCRdb shows in-frame clones only, minus some. Among about 140,000 clones listed, about 80% were seen once. Input material: PBMCs or T cells enriched from blood (not recorded which). All receptors come from a woman aged 18-35 years who had been exposed to COVID-19.

This chain links TRBV2 with TRBJ1-6; 10 nucleotides agree with TRBD1. Germline V gene lookup returns CDR1 SNHLY and CDR2 FYNNEI. The V gene end was trimmed by 3 bases and the J gene end by 7 bases; junction bases not matched to a gene: 6. The length of the CDR3 is 16 residues. CDR3 in DNA: TGTGCCAGCAGTGAGTCGACAGGGGGCGCGAATTCACCCCTCCACTTT. It codes for CASSESTGGANSPLHF. Full variable domain (remainder filled in from reference TRBV2 and TRBJ1-6): EPEVTQTPSHQVTQMGQEVILRCVPISNHLYFYWYRQILGQKVEFLVSFYNNEISEKSEIFDDQFSVERPDGSNFTLKIRSTKLEDSAMYFCASSESTGGANSPLHFGNGTRLTVT.

J is TRBJ2-5 and V is TRBV12-3 or TRBV12-4; no clear D. The CDR3 runs 13 residues. Trimming took off 3 bases at V and 5 bases at J, with 10 bases between the two ends. CDR3 amino acids: CASSFGSRETQYF. DNA for the CDR3: TGTGCCAGCAGTTTTGGCTCCAGGGAGACCCAGTACTTC.

The V call is TRBV7-9, the J call TRBJ1-3; D gene ambiguous. Germline V lookup: CDR1 SEHNR, CDR2 FQNEAQ (reference sequence). There are 16 residues in the CDR3. The V end was cut by 1 base, the J end by 8 bases, with 18 bases between. Here the CDR3 reads CASSLGGERAVYTIYF. The CDR3 bases are TGTGCCAGCAGCTTAGGCGGGGAGAGGGCAGTCTACACCATATATTTT.

The chain is built from TRBV7-2 and TRBJ1-1; D is ambiguous. The CDR3 is made up of 13 amino acids. With 4 bases removed from V and 3 bases from J, the gap between germline ends came to 9 bases. Germline V CDR1 and CDR2: SGHTA, FQGNSA. CDR3 coding DNA: TGTGCCAGCAGCTCCGAGCGGTACACTGAAGCTTTCTTT. Translated: CASSSERYTEAFF.

The chain couples TRBV6-5 to TRBJ2-7; 7 positions match TRBD1. Germline values: CDR1 MNHEY, CDR2 SVGAGI. The CDR3 has 14 amino acids. The V segment lost 5 bases and the J segment 3 bases; nucleotides outside the gene matches: 7. CDR3 sequence reads: CASSPGQSFYEQYF. Here the CDR3 DNA reads TGTGCCAGCAGTCCGGGACAGAGTTTCTACGAGCAGTACTTC.

V gene TRBV4-2 combines with J gene TRBJ1-6; D gene uncertain. Germline-derived CDR1 and CDR2 are LGHNA and YNFKEQ. The V gene lost 1 base and the J gene lost 14 bases, with 12 bases spanning the gap. This CDR3 region has 13 residues. CDR3 sequence reads: CASSQGQVTALHF. The DNA of the CDR3 is TGTGCCAGCAGCCAAGGTCAGGTTACGGCCCTCCACTTT.

This chain joins TRBV15 and TRBJ1-5, with a possible D match to TRBD1 (5 bases). V lost 1 base and J lost 0, with 7 bases in between. Germline V gene data show CDR1 as LNHNV and CDR2 as YYDKDF (reference sequence). The CDR3 runs 15 residues. CDR3 protein: CATSRGDFSNQPQHF. In nucleotides, the CDR3 is TGTGCCACCAGCAGAGGGGACTTTAGCAATCAGCCCCAGCATTTT.

The CDR3 loop reads CASSQGRGQGRYEQYF. CDR3 in DNA: TGTGCCAGCAGCCAAGGAAGGGGACAGGGACGCTACGAGCAGTACTTC. J is TRBJ2-7 and V is TRBV14, with TRBD1 matching over 9 bases. The germline gives CDR1 SGHDN, CDR2 FVKESK. The CDR3 covers 16 residues. After removal of 1 base from V and 3 bases from J, the junction contained 7 bases not matched to a gene.

The V and J genes are TRBV15 and TRBJ2-7; 7 nucleotides agree with TRBD1. CDR3 length: 16 amino acids. The V and J ends lost 0 bases and 2 bases, in that order; junction bases with no gene match: 7. Germline V CDR1 and CDR2: LNHNV, YYDKDF (reference sequence). The CDR3 coding sequence is TGTGCCACCAGCAGAGACCCCGGGACAGTTACCTACGAGCAGTACTTC. Protein sequence: CATSRDPGTVTYEQYF.

CDR3 in DNA: TGTGCCAGCAGTACCGGGACTAGGTACAATGAGCAGTTCTTC. Protein sequence: CASSTGTRYNEQFF. V gene TRBV9 combines with J gene TRBJ2-1; 8 nucleotides agree with TRBD2. The CDR3 loop spans 14 amino acids. Germline V gene data show CDR1 as SGDLS and CDR2 as YYNGEE. V gave up 5 bases and J gave up 4 bases; unmatched junction bases: 5.

This rearrangement joins TRBV12-3 or TRBV12-4 to TRBJ1-1; tentative D call: TRBD1 (5 bases). Between the trimmed V and J ends, which lost 5 bases and 2 bases, there was a span of 9 bases. This CDR3 comprises 13 residues. The chain's CDR3 is CASSRTLNTEAFF. The CDR3 bases are TGTGCCAGCAGTCGGACACTTAACACTGAAGCTTTCTTT.

The rearrangement uses TRBV28 and TRBJ1-6; D unresolved. The CDR3 totals 12 residues. V was trimmed by 1 base and J by 15 bases, leaving 10 bases between them. From germline, CDR1 is MDHEN and CDR2 SYDVKM. CDR3 bases: TGTGCCAGCAGTTTATTATTCAGGAACCTCCACTTT. This gives the protein CASSLLFRNLHF.

The chain couples TRBV28 to TRBJ1-2, with D hard to call. Germline lookup yields CDR1 MDHEN and CDR2 SYDVKM. V lost 1 base to trimming and J lost 6 bases, with 6 bases between them. The CDR3 sequence is 12 residues long. CDR3 in amino acids: CASSLYPDGYTF. The CDR3 DNA reads as TGTGCCAGCAGTTTATATCCGGATGGCTACACCTTC.

The gene calls are TRBV6-5 and TRBJ2-1; 15 nucleotides agree with TRBD2. Germline-derived CDR1 and CDR2 are MNHEY and SVGAGI. The CDR3 loop spans 15 amino acids. After removal of 5 bases from V and 6 bases from J, the junction contained 2 bases not matched to a gene. The chain's CDR3 is CASSTGLAGGNEQFF. The CDR3, as DNA: TGTGCCAGCAGTACGGGACTAGCGGGAGGCAATGAGCAGTTCTTC.

This clone was detected only once. The chain links TRBV6-4 to TRBJ2-1, with 10 bases lining up with TRBD2. The CDR3 extends over 14 amino acids. Germline V gives CDR1 MRHNA, CDR2 SNTAGT. V was pared by 10 bases and J by 6 bases, with 9 bases of the junction left unmatched. The CDR3 sequence is CATRGLAETNEQFF. For the CDR3, the DNA is TGTGCCACACGAGGACTAGCGGAAACCAATGAGCAGTTCTTC.

This clone was counted between two and nine times. DNA for the CDR3: TGTGCCTGGGGAAACGGGGGCGGGGAGCTGTTTTTT. Translating it yields CAWGNGGGELFF. The chain is built from TRBV30 and TRBJ2-2; perhaps TRBD2 as D (6 bases). The CDR3 covers 12 residues. Germline V CDR1 and CDR2: GTSNPN, SVGIG (reference sequence). Trimming took off 5 bases at V and 7 bases at J, with 11 bases between the two ends.